The next 18 T cell receptor beta chains were all read from a single sample in a study of neurological immune-mediated disorders. A single record per CDR3 protein comes from TCRdb applying MiXCR to the 5' RACE reads. Of around 90,000 distinct CDR3 sequences listed, about 13% are singletons. Time point given: longitudinal time-point 2. The sequencing sample was made of PBMCs. The receptors here all came from a female donor with HTLV-1-associated myelopathy (HAM/TSP).

In this sample, this clonotype turned up many times. The genes are TRBV5-1 and TRBJ2-2, with 7 bases aligning to TRBD2. Trimming cost V 0 bases and J 4 bases; bases outside gene matches: 3. This CDR3 is built from 15 residues. From germline, CDR1 is SGHRS and CDR2 YFSETQ. CDR3 DNA sequence: TGCGCCAGCAGCTTGGTTGCGGGGGTCACCGGGGAGCTGTTTTTT. This translates into CASSLVAGVTGELFF.

This clonotype was counted at least ten times. One end of the junction is discordant with germline, which a read error may explain. The V and J genes are TRBV15 and TRBJ2-1; the match to TRBD2 covers 9 bases. Germline assignment: CDR1 LNHNV and CDR2 YYDKDF (reference sequence). The CDR3 sequence is 14 residues long. CDR3 sequence: CATSRDGTSNEQFF. CDR3 coding DNA: TGTGCTACCAGCAGAGACGGGACTAGCAACGAGCAGTTCTTC.

At least ten counts were recorded for this clonotype. The J gene is TRBJ2-4, the V gene TRBV6-5, with D possibly TRBD2 on 5 matching bases. Trimming pared 2 bases from V and 3 bases from J, leaving 11 bases between. This CDR3 is built from 15 residues. Germline V CDR1 and CDR2: MNHEY, SVGAGI. The CDR3 spells CASSYNNRDKNIQYF. The CDR3 bases are TGTGCCAGCAGTTACAACAACCGGGACAAAAACATTCAGTACTTC.

This clonotype has at least ten counts. The rearrangement uses TRBV5-1 and TRBJ1-5, with TRBD1 matching over 7 bases. Trimming removed 6 bases from V and 6 bases from J; junction bases left unmatched: 15. The CDR3 is 16 amino acids. The V gene's germline CDR1 is SGHRS and CDR2 YFSETQ. For the CDR3, the DNA is TGCGCCAGCAAAAAGGGGGCGCGAAACGAAAGTCAGCCCCAGCATTTT. Residues: CASKKGARNESQPQHF.

The CDR3 loop is CASSSSGQRETQYF. The CDR3 DNA reads as TGCGCCAGCAGCTCCTCCGGGCAGCGGGAGACCCAGTACTTC. The chain recombines TRBV5-1 with TRBJ2-5, with D possibly matching TRBD2 (5 bases). The CDR3 sequence is 14 residues long. The germline CDR1 and CDR2 sequences are SGHRS and YFSETQ. V lost 3 bases, J lost 5 bases, and 14 bases lay in between.

This clonotype was counted at least ten times. This chain connects TRBV7-9 to TRBJ2-3, with TRBD2 as a possible D gene (6 bases). From germline, CDR1 is SEHNR and CDR2 FQNEAQ (reference sequence). CDR3 length: 13 amino acids. V gave up 2 bases and J gave up 4 bases, with 7 bases separating them. This CDR3 reads CASSLSGADTQYF. CDR3 nucleotides: TGTGCCAGCAGCTTATCGGGGGCAGATACGCAGTATTTT.

This clonotype has a count of ten or more. The V and J genes are TRBV5-1 and TRBJ2-3, with D hard to call. V was pared by 0 bases and J by 0 bases, with 5 bases between. This CDR3 region has 14 residues. Germline assignment: CDR1 SGHRS and CDR2 YFSETQ. CDR3 sequence reads: CASSLASSTDTQYF. As DNA, the CDR3 is TGCGCCAGCAGCTTGGCAAGTAGCACAGATACGCAGTATTTT. The full variable domain, with the rest looked up from reference TRBV5-1 and TRBJ2-3, is KAGVTQTPRYLIKTRGQQVTLSCSPISGHRSVSWYQQTPGQGLQFLFEYFSETQRNKGNFPGRFSGRQFSNSRSEMNVSTLELGDSALYLCASSLASSTDTQYFGPGTRLTVL.

The table lists this clonotype with many counts. This chain connects TRBV6-6 to TRBJ2-2, with a possible D match to TRBD1 (6 bases). The V end was cut by 6 bases, the J end by 9 bases, with 14 bases between. Germline-derived CDR1 and CDR2 are MNHNY and SVGAGI (reference sequence). The CDR3 loop spans 13 amino acids. CDR3 protein: CASSLPDSRELFF. The CDR3 DNA is TGTGCCAGCAGCCTCCCGGACAGCCGGGAGCTGTTTTTT.

This clonotype was detected many times. J is TRBJ1-5 and V is TRBV21-1; no DNA check was done on the table's D call, TRBD1. TRBV21-1 is a listed pseudogene. The CDR3 extends over 20 amino acids. Here the CDR3 reads CASSKVVRTGGMYGNQPQHF. The CDR3 DNA reads TGTGCCAGCAGCAAAGTCGTTAGGACAGGGGGTATGTATGGCAATCAGCCCCAGCATTTT.

This clonotype was seen at least ten times. This chain joins TRBV7-9 and TRBJ1-1; D call uncertain. The CDR3 runs 15 residues. The germline CDR1 and CDR2 sequences are SEHNR and FQNEAQ (reference sequence). V lost 3 bases to trimming and J lost 6 bases, with 17 bases between them. This chain's CDR3 is CASSFGKPPISEAFF. Here the CDR3 DNA reads TGTGCCAGCAGCTTTGGGAAGCCCCCGATATCTGAAGCTTTCTTT.

This clonotype was seen ten or more times. The chain uses TRBV21-1 and TRBJ2-2; the table's D call, TRBD1, was not checked against the DNA. TRBV21-1 is a pseudogene. This CDR3 region has 16 residues. The CDR3 DNA follows: TGTGCCAGCCGAAGATCGTGGCAGGGTGGCACCGGGGAGCTGTTTTTT. Translated, it gives CASRRSWQGGTGELFF.

There are a few counts of this clonotype. This chain joins TRBV19 and TRBJ1-2; possibly TRBD1 for D (5 bases). V lost 9 bases and J 2 bases, leaving 16 bases between the germline ends. The CDR3 covers 14 residues. From germline, CDR1 is LNHDA and CDR2 SQIVND (reference sequence). CDR3 sequence (DNA): TGTGCCAGCCACCGGATACAGGAGAACTATGGCTACACCTTC. Protein: CASHRIQENYGYTF.

The chain has TRBV11-2 and TRBJ1-1; D not certain. This CDR3 comprises 14 residues. In germline, CDR1 is SGHAT, CDR2 FQNNGV. Trimming cost V 5 bases and J 11 bases, with 21 bases left between them. This chain's CDR3 is CASSTLAAATDAFF. The CDR3 nucleotides are TGTGCCAGCAGCACTTTGGCCGCGGCAACGGACGCTTTCTTT.

V usage is TRBV29-1 and J usage is TRBJ2-7; 11 positions agree with TRBD1. Looked up from germline, CDR1 is SQVTM and CDR2 is ANQGSEA. The CDR3 runs to 14 residues. Trimming cost V 0 bases and J 3 bases; bases outside gene matches: 1. CDR3 loop: CSVEDGTGGYEQYF. For the CDR3, the DNA is TGCAGCGTTGAAGATGGGACAGGGGGCTACGAGCAGTACTTC.

As to this clonotype: Given a much more abundant clone one base away, this may be a read error. The chain joins TRBV3-1 to TRBJ1-1; D perhaps matches TRBD1 (6 bases). The CDR3 runs to 12 residues. The germline CDR1 and CDR2 sequences are LGHDT and YNNKEL (reference sequence). In nucleotides, the CDR3 is TGTGTCAGCAGCCAAGGGGGACGGAAAGCTTTCTTT. It encodes CVSSQGGRKAFF.

This clonotype was detected many times. The rearrangement joins TRBV28 to TRBJ2-6; D uncertain. Trimming cost V 8 bases and J 4 bases, with 6 bases left between them. CDR3 length: 12 amino acids. Germline V gene data show CDR1 as MDHEN and CDR2 as SYDVKM. The CDR3 spells CASQSGANVLTF. DNA for the CDR3: TGTGCCAGCCAGAGCGGGGCCAACGTCCTGACTTTC.

This clonotype occurred many times. This sequence joins TRBV5-1 and TRBJ2-7, with D possibly TRBD1 on 6 matching bases. V was cut by 4 bases and J by 4 bases, with 18 bases left in between. This CDR3 comprises 15 residues. Germline V CDR1 and CDR2: SGHRS, YFSETQ. The CDR3 sequence is CASSLSTGPNYEQYF. The CDR3 region has the DNA TGCGCCAGCAGCCTGTCAACAGGGCCCAATTACGAGCAGTACTTC.

This clonotype was picked up many times. J is TRBJ1-4 and V is TRBV28, with D unclear. Trimming removed 2 bases at V and 8 bases at J, with 9 bases between. The V gene's germline CDR1 is MDHEN and CDR2 SYDVKM. The CDR3 is 13 residues long. The CDR3 nucleotides are TGTGCCAGCAGTTTACTGGAGGGAGAAAAACTGTTTTTT. It yields the protein CASSLLEGEKLFF.